This T cell receptor (beta chain) was sequenced in a study of shared clonotypes between healthy human individuals. V was pared by 4 bases and J by 3 bases, with 16 bases of the junction left unmatched. The germline V gene encodes CDR1 SGHKS and CDR2 YYEKEE (reference sequence). This CDR3 spans 18 amino acids. Terminally differentiated effector memory CD45RA+ cells were left out of the naive CD8 fraction, which was CD45RO-negative and positively selected for CCR7. Sequencing was performed with immunoSEQ multiplex PCR; in TCRdb, only in-frame clones are kept and a portion is missing. The top ten hold 1.1% of the sample, which has 2 million to 2.5 million clones, approximately 95% seen once.

Sequenced material: naive CD8+ T cells sorted from blood. The chain couples TRBV5-5 to TRBJ2-7, with TRBD2 identical over 10 bases. The source is a man aged 18 to 29 in good health. The DNA for the CDR3 is TGTGCCAGCAGCCACGGGGCTAGCGGGGGCCTATTGTACTACGAGCAGTACTTC. Residues: CASSHGASGGLLYYEQYF.